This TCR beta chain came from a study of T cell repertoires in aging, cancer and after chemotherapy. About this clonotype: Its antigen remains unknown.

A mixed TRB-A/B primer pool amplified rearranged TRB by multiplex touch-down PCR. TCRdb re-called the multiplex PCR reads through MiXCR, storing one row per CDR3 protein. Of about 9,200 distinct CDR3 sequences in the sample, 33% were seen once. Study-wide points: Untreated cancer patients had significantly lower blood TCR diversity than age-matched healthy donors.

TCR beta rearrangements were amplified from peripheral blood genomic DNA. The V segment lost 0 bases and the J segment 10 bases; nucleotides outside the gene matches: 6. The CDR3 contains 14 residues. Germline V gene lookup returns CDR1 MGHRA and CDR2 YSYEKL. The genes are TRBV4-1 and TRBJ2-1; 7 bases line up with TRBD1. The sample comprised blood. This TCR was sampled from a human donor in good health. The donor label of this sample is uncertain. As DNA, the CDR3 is TGCGCCAGCAGCCAAGATTTTACAGGGGTCGAGCAGTTCTTC. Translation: CASSQDFTGVEQFF.